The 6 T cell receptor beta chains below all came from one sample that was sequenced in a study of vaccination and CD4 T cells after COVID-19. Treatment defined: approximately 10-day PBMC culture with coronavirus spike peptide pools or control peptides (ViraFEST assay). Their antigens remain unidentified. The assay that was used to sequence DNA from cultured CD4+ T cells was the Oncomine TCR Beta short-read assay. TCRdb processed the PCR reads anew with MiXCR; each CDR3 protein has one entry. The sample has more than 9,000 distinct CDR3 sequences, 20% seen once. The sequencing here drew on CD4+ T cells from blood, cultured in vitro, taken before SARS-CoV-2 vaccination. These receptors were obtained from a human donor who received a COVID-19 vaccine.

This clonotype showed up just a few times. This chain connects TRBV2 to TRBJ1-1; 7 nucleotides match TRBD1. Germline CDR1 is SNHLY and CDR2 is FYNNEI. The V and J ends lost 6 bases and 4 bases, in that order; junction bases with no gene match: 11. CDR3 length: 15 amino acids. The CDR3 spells CASRPRPGGSTEAFF. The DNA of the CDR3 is TGTGCCAGCAGGCCGAGGCCAGGGGGAAGCACTGAAGCTTTCTTT.

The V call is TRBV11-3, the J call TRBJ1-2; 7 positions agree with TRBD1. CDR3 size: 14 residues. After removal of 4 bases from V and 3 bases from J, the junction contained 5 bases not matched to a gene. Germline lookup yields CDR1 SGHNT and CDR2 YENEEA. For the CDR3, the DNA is TGTGCCAGCAGCTCCCAGGGGGGGGACTATGGCTACACCTTC. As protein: CASSSQGGDYGYTF.

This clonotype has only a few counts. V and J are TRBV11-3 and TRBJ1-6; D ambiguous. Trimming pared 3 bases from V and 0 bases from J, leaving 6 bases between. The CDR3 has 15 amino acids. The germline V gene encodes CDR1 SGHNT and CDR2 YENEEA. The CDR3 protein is CASSFGFSYNSPLHF. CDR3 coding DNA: TGTGCCAGCAGCTTTGGGTTCTCCTATAATTCACCCCTCCACTTT.

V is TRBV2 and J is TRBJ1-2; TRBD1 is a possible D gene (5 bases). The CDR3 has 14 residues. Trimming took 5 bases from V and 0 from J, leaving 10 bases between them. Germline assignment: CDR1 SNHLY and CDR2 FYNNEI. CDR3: CASSTGPTNYGYTF. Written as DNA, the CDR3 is TGTGCCAGCAGTACAGGTCCTACTAACTATGGCTACACCTTC.

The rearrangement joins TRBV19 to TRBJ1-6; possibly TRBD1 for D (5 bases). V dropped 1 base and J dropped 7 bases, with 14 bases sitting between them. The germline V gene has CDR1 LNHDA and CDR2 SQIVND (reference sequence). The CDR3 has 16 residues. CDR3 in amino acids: CASSIAGTGPNSPLHF. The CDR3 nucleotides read TGTGCCAGTAGTATAGCGGGGACCGGGCCAAATTCACCCCTCCACTTT. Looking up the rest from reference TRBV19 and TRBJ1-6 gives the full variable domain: DGGITQSPKYLFRKEGQNVTLSCEQNLNHDAMYWYRQDPGQGLRLIYYSQIVNDFQKGDIAEGYSVSREKKESFPLTVTSAQKNPTAFYLCASSIAGTGPNSPLHFGNGTRLTVT.

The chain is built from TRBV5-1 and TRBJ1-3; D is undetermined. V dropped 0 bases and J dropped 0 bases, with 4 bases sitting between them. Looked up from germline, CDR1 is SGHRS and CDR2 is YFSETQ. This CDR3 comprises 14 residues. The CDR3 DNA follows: TGCGCCAGCAGCTTGGACGGCTCTGGAAACACCATATATTTT. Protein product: CASSLDGSGNTIYF.